This T cell receptor beta chain was identified during a study of breast tumors, draining lymph nodes, adjacent tissues listed by TCRdb under 2016. Notes on the research overall: In breast cancer patients, the study compared the TCR beta repertoires of tumor, adjacent nontumor tissue and axillary lymph nodes. The study aimed to assess the relationships and possible T-cell exchange between tumor, surrounding tissue and draining lymph node repertoires in human breast cancer. What the authors observed across the whole study: A scenario in which most tumor T cells derive from the lymph node and then expand within tumor tissue was judged to be consistent with the data. Tumor and nontumor tissue repertoires were found to be significantly more similar in luminal-like than in basal-like breast cancer. T-cell repertoire diversity in tumors was found to be lower than in lymph nodes but higher than in nontumor tissue, and preferential V and J gene usage was observed. The conclusion that tumor T cells originate in lymph nodes was framed as consistent with a hypothesis rather than directly demonstrated.

V drops 5 bases and J drops 2 bases, leaving 10 bases in between. The germline V gene specifies SGHTA as CDR1 and FQGNSA as CDR2. The CDR3 spans 14 residues, from the cysteine through the phenylalanine. Only the CDR3 DNA is retained, 42 bases long and in frame from the first base. This clonotype was seen repeatedly, ten times or more. It has no known antigen specificity. Nothing much larger sits one base from this clone, and base qualities are not available. Sequencing used an Illumina HiSeq 2000. TCR beta chain libraries were generated through multiplex PCR amplification. High-throughput sequencing was used to analyze the amplified TCR beta chain products. Clones were called with MiXCR by TCRdb after fastp trimmed the public reads at Q25, and only in-frame beta chains were retained. Each entry merges the rows of one CDR3 protein and shows their most common DNA and genes. This sample has 50,000 to 65,000 distinct CDR3 sequences in its table, and 35% to 50% of those were observed once. The ten largest clones take up roughly a tenth of the sample.

The chain joins TRBV7-2 to TRBJ2-1, with the D gene not clear enough to name. Specimen: breast tumor tissue. The sequence came from a female donor with breast cancer. Some clones in this sample may be carry-over from other donors' samples. The encoded CDR3 is CASSPGSTYNEQFF. The bases are TGTGCCAGCAGCCCAGGATCAACCTACAATGAGCAGTTCTTC.